Listed here are 10 T cell receptor beta chains from one sample, sequenced in a study of blood T cell repertoires in COVID-19. The repertoire was sequenced with immunoSEQ multiplex PCR; TCRdb's copy has only in-frame clones and lacks some. The table lists hundreds of thousands of clones, 80% to 90% of them singletons. The sample comprised peripheral blood. The receptors were gathered from a woman in her thirties with active or convalescent COVID-19.

The chain carries TRBV19 and TRBJ2-2, with TRBD1 matching 9 bases. The V gene's germline CDR1 is LNHDA and CDR2 SQIVND (reference sequence). V was clipped by 3 bases and J by 6 bases; unmatched bases: 11. The CDR3 extends over 17 amino acids. The CDR3 here is CASSMVLRQGVPGELFF. CDR3 nucleotides: TGTGCCAGTAGTATGGTTTTGAGACAGGGGGTTCCCGGGGAGCTGTTTTTT. Based on the CDR3 plus reference TRBV19 and TRBJ2-2, the full variable domain is DGGITQSPKYLFRKEGQNVTLSCEQNLNHDAMYWYRQDPGQGLRLIYYSQIVNDFQKGDIAEGYSVSREKKESFPLTVTSAQKNPTAFYLCASSMVLRQGVPGELFFGEGSRLTVL.

The chain links TRBV10-2 to TRBJ2-3; TRBD2 agrees at 9 bases. The CDR3 loop spans 20 amino acids. Germline V gene lookup returns CDR1 WSHSY and CDR2 SAAADI. J lost 1 base, V lost 3 bases, and 17 bases had no gene match. The CDR3 nucleotides read TGCGCCAGCAGTGACCCCCGTAGCGGGGGCCGTCCCTATGGCACAGATACGCAGTATTTT. Amino acids: CASSDPRSGGRPYGTDTQYF.

The V gene is TRBV27, the J gene TRBJ1-5; D is perhaps TRBD1 (6 bases). CDR1 and CDR2 (germline): MNHEY, SMNVEV (reference sequence). The V end was cut by 2 bases, the J end by 6 bases, with 11 bases between. CDR3 length: 14 amino acids. The CDR3 sequence is CASSLQGSGQPQHF. DNA of the CDR3: TGTGCCAGCAGTTTACAGGGGTCCGGTCAGCCCCAGCATTTT.

V usage is TRBV11-2 and J usage is TRBJ2-1; D is undetermined. The germline V gene encodes CDR1 SGHAT and CDR2 FQNNGV. The CDR3 spans 12 residues. With 5 bases removed from V and 7 bases from J, the gap between germline ends came to 9 bases. The CDR3 DNA sequence: TGTGCCAGCAGCCCCTCTTTGAATGAGCAGTTCTTC. As protein: CASSPSLNEQFF.

This clone showed up just a few times. This chain uses TRBV3-1 (or the pseudogene TRBV3-2) with TRBJ1-4, with 7 bases aligning to TRBD1. Germline assignment: CDR1 LGHDT and CDR2 YNNKEL (reference sequence). This CDR3 has 14 amino acids. V gave up 5 bases and J gave up 7 bases; unmatched junction bases: 7. This CDR3 is CASSSPGGGEKLFF. CDR3 sequence (DNA): TGTGCCAGCAGCAGTCCAGGGGGAGGTGAAAAACTGTTTTTT.

On this clone: This sample also contains other DNA sequences that code for the same CDR3. J is TRBJ2-7 and V is TRBV27; possible D gene TRBD1, 5 bases. CDR1 is MNHEY, CDR2 SMNVEV, per germline (reference sequence). The V gene lost 2 bases and the J gene lost 2 bases, with 7 bases spanning the gap. The CDR3 spans 13 residues. The CDR3, as DNA: TGTGCCAGCAGTTTACAGGGAACCTACGAGCAGTACTTC. Its translation: CASSLQGTYEQYF.

V is TRBV9 and J is TRBJ1-1; weak D call: TRBD1 (6 bases). Trimming stripped 7 bases from V and 4 bases from J, with 14 bases between. CDR1 and CDR2 (germline): SGDLS, YYNGEE. The CDR3 contains 13 residues. In DNA, the CDR3 is TGTGCCAGCGGAACCGAGGGGGTCACTGAAGCTTTCTTT. Translating gives CASGTEGVTEAFF.

This chain uses TRBV4-2 with TRBJ1-5; TRBD1 agrees at 8 bases. The CDR3 loop spans 15 amino acids. CDR1 is LGHNA and CDR2 is YNFKEQ in the germline V gene. After removal of 4 bases from V and 9 bases from J, the junction contained 11 bases not matched to a gene. The CDR3 loop is CASSLGQGAEGPQHF. CDR3 nucleotides: TGTGCCAGCAGCCTAGGACAGGGCGCCGAGGGGCCCCAGCATTTT.

J is TRBJ1-1 and V is TRBV4-1; TRBD1 is a possible D gene (5 bases). Per germline, CDR1 MGHRA and CDR2 YSYEKL. The germline V and J ends were trimmed by 2 bases and 11 bases, with 24 bases remaining between them. There are 16 residues in the CDR3. The CDR3 sequence is CASSQTPTSGALVAFF. In DNA, the CDR3 is TGCGCCAGCAGCCAAACCCCTACCTCTGGGGCTCTTGTCGCTTTCTTT.

This clone was observed once. The rearrangement links TRBV7-6 to TRBJ2-1; possibly TRBD1 for D (6 bases). V shed 3 bases and J shed 3 bases, with 12 bases lying between them. Germline V gene sequence: CDR1 SGHVS, CDR2 FNYEAQ. This CDR3 is built from 15 residues. Written as DNA, the CDR3 is TGTGCCAGCAGCTTGTACAGGGCCATCTACAATGAGCAGTTCTTC. Its protein product is CASSLYRAIYNEQFF. Filled out from reference TRBV7-6 and TRBJ2-1, the complete variable domain reads GAGVSQSPRYKVTKRGQDVALRCDPISGHVSLYWYRQALGQGPEFLTYFNYEAQQDKSGLPNDRFSAERPEGSISTLTIQRTEQRDSAMYRCASSLYRAIYNEQFFGPGTRLTVL.